Listed below are T cell receptor beta chains from one sample, sequenced in a study of blood T cells in healthy people across ages. Via MiXCR, TCRdb re-called the 5' RACE reads, giving one row per CDR3 protein. The data contain around 800,000 distinct CDR3 sequences, 53% of them singletons. The sequenced sample consisted of blood. These receptors were obtained from an elderly man in good health. Each CDR3 is given with its conserved first and last residue. The order of the fields is clone size, D gene, V gene, J gene, CDR3 length, CDR3 DNA, CDR3 protein. D genes are given only for firm matches. The size of a clone is reported for some rows only, either as once, few or many, or as a class for expanded clones.

>-|TRBD1|TRBV4-2|TRBJ1-1|15
TGTGCCAGCAGCCCTGGGGGGGACAGGGGCACTGAAGCTTTCTTT
CASSPGGDRGTEAFF
>-|-|TRBV7-9|TRBJ2-5|15
TGTGCCAGCAGACCTCCCTTTCGGGTGGGGGAGACCCAGTACTTC
CASRPPFRVGETQYF
>-|TRBD1|TRBV27|TRBJ1-2|14
TGTGCCAGCAGTTCGCCGGACAGGGGAGGTGGCTACACCTTC
CASSSPDRGGGYTF
>-|TRBD1|TRBV5-1|TRBJ2-1|14
TGCGCCAGCAGCAGGGACAGGGGATACAATGAGCAGTTCTTC
CASSRDRGYNEQFF
>-|-|TRBV20-1|TRBJ2-7|16
TGCAGTGCTAGAGCCCCCCGTCGAGAGAGGTCGTACGAGCAGTACTTC
CSARAPRRERSYEQYF
>-|-|TRBV20-1|TRBJ2-1|11
TGCAGTGCCGGACGGGGGGCGGGTCGGTTCTTC
CSAGRGAGRFF
>few|TRBD2|TRBV20-1|TRBJ2-3|16
TGCAGTGCTTTGTCCCTAGCGGGAGTCTGGGACAGATACGCGTATTTT
CSALSLAGVWDRYAYF
>-|-|TRBV7-2|TRBJ1-6|14
TGTGCCAGCAGCTTATATGATCGTAATTCACCCCTCCACTTT
CASSLYDRNSPLHF
>-|-|TRBV20-1|TRBJ2-7|13
TGCAGTGCTAGAGGCAGGGCCGACCTTCGGCAGTACTTC
CSARGRADLRQYF
>few|-|TRBV20-1|TRBJ1-2|15
TGCAGTGCTAGAGTGCGGATCCTATCCTCGTATGGCTACACCTTC
CSARVRILSSYGYTF
>many|-|TRBV7-3|TRBJ2-3|14
TGTGCCAGCAGCTTTCAGGGGAGCACAGATACGCAGTATTTT
CASSFQGSTDTQYF
>-|-|TRBV20-1|TRBJ2-3|13
TGCAGTGCTAGATGGATAAAGCCAGATACGCAGTATTTT
CSARWIKPDTQYF
>-|TRBD2|TRBV25-1|TRBJ2-3|16
TGTGCCAGCAGTGAAGGGGGGGGAGGGTGGATAGATACGCAGTATTTT
CASSEGGGGWIDTQYF
>-|-|TRBV29-1|TRBJ2-3|14
TGCAGCGGCCGCACAGGGCTCACGGGAGATACGCAGTATTTT
CSGRTGLTGDTQYF
>-|TRBD2|TRBV7-2|TRBJ2-7|14
TGTGCCAGCAGCTTGGGACTAGGCAACAATGAGCAGTACTTC
CASSLGLGNNEQYF
>-|-|TRBV9|TRBJ2-4|16
TGTGCCAGCAGCGTAGGATCAAGGTTAGCCAAAAACATTCAGTACTTC
CASSVGSRLAKNIQYF
>-|-|TRBV4-2|TRBJ2-1|14
TGTGCCAGCACCGCAACAGGGCCGAACAATGAGCAGTTCTTC
CASTATGPNNEQFF
>-|-|TRBV6-2/TRBV6-3|TRBJ1-2|14
TGTGCCAGCACTCGGCAGACGAATAACTATGACTACACCTTC
CASTRQTNNYDYTF
>few|-|TRBV29-1|TRBJ2-1|15
TGCAGCGTTGAATCCCCAACCGTGAGATACAATGAGCAGTTCTTC
CSVESPTVRYNEQFF
>-|-|TRBV25-1|TRBJ1-4|15
TGTGCCAGCAGTGAATTGGAATCAGGGAATGAAAAACTGTTTTTT
CASSELESGNEKLFF
>-|TRBD2|TRBV9|TRBJ2-7|15
TGTGCCAGCAGCCCTGGGGGGGTGGCACCCTACGAGCAGTACTTC
CASSPGGVAPYEQYF
>once|-|TRBV6-5|TRBJ2-7|12
TGTGCCAGCAGAAAAAACCAGGTCGCGCAGTACTTC
CASRKNQVAQYF
>-|TRBD2|TRBV20-1|TRBJ2-5|16
TGCAGTGCTAGAGCAATTAGCGGGACTTACCAAGAGACCCAGTACTTC
CSARAISGTYQETQYF
>many|TRBD1|TRBV2|TRBJ2-7|14
TGTGCCAGCAGTGTTTCTCAGGGGGACTACGAGCAGTACTTC
CASSVSQGDYEQYF
>many|TRBD2|TRBV29-1|TRBJ2-7|13
TGCAGCGTTGAAGAGGGGGAGGGCTACGAGCAGTACTTC
CSVEEGEGYEQYF
>-|-|TRBV29-1|TRBJ1-5|13
TGCAGCGTAACCTTGGGCGGCAATCAGCCCCAGCATTTT
CSVTLGGNQPQHF
>-|TRBD2|TRBV5-1|TRBJ2-5|16
TGCGCCAACAGCTTCTCACTAGCGGATACCTACAATGAGCAGTACTTC
CANSFSLADTYNEQYF
>-|TRBD1|TRBV18|TRBJ2-7|19
TGTGCCAGCTCACCAACGCGGCCATTGACAGGGTCAGGAAGGAACGAGCAGTACTTC
CASSPTRPLTGSGRNEQYF
>-|-|TRBV3-1|TRBJ2-5|15
TGTGCCAGCAGCCCCCGTGGCAGCGGGCGGAATGAGCAGTACTTC
CASSPRGSGRNEQYF
>-|TRBD2|TRBV2|TRBJ2-7|15
TGTGCCAGCAAGTACGGACTAGCGGACTACAATGAGCAGTACTTC
CASKYGLADYNEQYF
>-|-|TRBV12-3/TRBV12-4|TRBJ2-1|17
TGTGCCAGCAGTTTAAAGCTTGGAGTCTTATCCTACAATGAGCAGTTCTTC
CASSLKLGVLSYNEQFF
>-|TRBD2|TRBV20-1|TRBJ2-7|15
TGCAGTGCAAAACCCTCACTAGGCGGGGGGTACGAGCAGTACTTC
CSAKPSLGGGYEQYF
>once|TRBD1|TRBV13|TRBJ2-5|15
TGTGCCAGCAGCACAGGGACAGGGTTGCGGGAGACCCAGTACTTC
CASSTGTGLRETQYF
>-|TRBD1|TRBV24-1|TRBJ2-5|15
TGTGCCACCAGTGATTCCGGGACAGGGGGCTACGGGCAGTACTTC
CATSDSGTGGYGQYF
>-|-|TRBV6-2/TRBV6-3|TRBJ2-7|14
TGTGCCAGCAATCCCACCGGCTCCTACAATGAGCAGTACTTC
CASNPTGSYNEQYF
>few|TRBD2|TRBV20-1|TRBJ2-3|14
TGCAGTGCTATGGGACTAGCTTGGACAGATACGCAGTATTTT
CSAMGLAWTDTQYF
>-|TRBD2|TRBV12-3/TRBV12-4|TRBJ2-7|16
TGTGCCAGCAGTTTCGGTGTCGGCGGGAGGCTGAATGAGCAGTACTTC
CASSFGVGGRLNEQYF
>few|-|TRBV29-1|TRBJ2-6|15
TGCAGCGTTGGACCTCCAGGGCCTGGGGCCAACGTCCTGACTTTC
CSVGPPGPGANVLTF
>-|-|TRBV7-9|TRBJ2-7|14
TGTGCCAGCAGCTTATTGCTGGCCCCCTACGAGCAGTACTTC
CASSLLLAPYEQYF
>few|-|TRBV5-1|TRBJ2-7|13
TGCGCCAGCAGCTTAGGGGTTCCCTACGAGCAGTACTTC
CASSLGVPYEQYF
>once|-|TRBV7-9|TRBJ2-7|15
TGTGCCAGCAGCTTAGCGGCGGGGATGGCCTACGAGCAGTACTTC
CASSLAAGMAYEQYF
>few|-|TRBV7-2|TRBJ2-1|14
TGTGCCAGCAGCTTTCAATCGGGGTACAATGAGCAGTTCTTC
CASSFQSGYNEQFF
>-|-|TRBV20-1|TRBJ2-7|15
TGCAGTGCTAGTAATCCAAACTACTCCTACAATGAGCAGTACTTC
CSASNPNYSYNEQYF
>-|-|TRBV27|TRBJ2-6|17
TGTGCCAGCAGCAGAACCCCCGGGGGCTTCGGGGCCAACGTCCTGACTTTC
CASSRTPGGFGANVLTF
>-|TRBD1|TRBV20-1|TRBJ1-2|12
TGCAGTGCTAGAGAAACAGGGGTTGGCTACACCTTC
CSARETGVGYTF
>few|TRBD2|TRBV5-6|TRBJ2-7|19
TGTGCCAGCAGCTTAAGAGCGGGAGGGCCATCTCCCTATCATTACGAGCAGTACTTC
CASSLRAGGPSPYHYEQYF
>-|-|TRBV15|TRBJ2-1|15
TGTGCCACCAGCAGAGATTGTGGTAGCGCAAGTGAGCAGTTCTTC
CATSRDCGSASEQFF
>once|-|TRBV9|TRBJ2-1|15
TGTGCCAGCAGCGTTGGCGAGACATCCTACAATGAGCAGTTCTTC
CASSVGETSYNEQFF
>-|-|TRBV5-1|TRBJ2-5|13
TGCGCCAGCAGCTACTCCAGGGAGGAGACCCAGTACTTC
CASSYSREETQYF
>-|-|TRBV2|TRBJ1-6|17
TGTGCCAGCAGTGCTGAACACCCAATCTCCTATAATTCACCCCTCCACTTT
CASSAEHPISYNSPLHF